These 17 T cell receptor beta chains originate from one sample sequenced in a study of blood T cell repertoires in COVID-19. Produced via immunoSEQ multiplex PCR; TCRdb's table is partial and in-frame only. The sample holds roughly 260,000 clones; approximately 91% are singletons and the top ten take under 3%. The sequencing sample was made of peripheral blood. The source of these receptors is a person under 30 with COVID-19, enrolled during active disease.

The chain recombines TRBV7-2 with TRBJ1-4; D unresolved. Germline-derived CDR1 and CDR2 are SGHTA and FQGNSA. CDR3 length: 16 residues. V was clipped by 1 base and J by 9 bases, with 18 bases between them. The CDR3 is CASSLEVTARGKKLFF. The CDR3 DNA reads as TGTGCCAGCAGCTTAGAGGTCACGGCCCGCGGGAAAAAACTGTTTTTT.

This chain links TRBV7-2 with TRBJ2-7; 14 nucleotides agree with TRBD2. The V gene's germline CDR1 is SGHTA and CDR2 FQGNSA. The V and J ends lost 4 bases and 7 bases, in that order; junction bases with no gene match: 6. The CDR3 is 15 residues long. CDR3 bases: TGTGCCAGCAGCTCCGGGACTAGCGGGAGACTTGAGCAGTACTTC. Its translation: CASSSGTSGRLEQYF.

V usage is TRBV7-6 and J usage is TRBJ2-7; D is possibly TRBD1 (5 bases). The V end was cut by 3 bases, the J end by 3 bases, with 12 bases between. The CDR3 is 14 amino acids. Germline loops: CDR1 SGHVS, CDR2 FNYEAQ. CDR3 nucleotide sequence: TGTGCCAGCAGCTTGGGGCAGTGGAACTACGAGCAGTACTTC. It is translated as CASSLGQWNYEQYF. The variable domain in full, with the rest retrieved from reference TRBV7-6 and TRBJ2-7, is GAGVSQSPRYKVTKRGQDVALRCDPISGHVSLYWYRQALGQGPEFLTYFNYEAQQDKSGLPNDRFSAERPEGSISTLTIQRTEQRDSAMYRCASSLGQWNYEQYFGPGTRLTVT.

The chain couples TRBV5-1 to TRBJ2-7, with 9 bases that match TRBD2. Germline CDR1 and CDR2: SGHRS and YFSETQ. V lost 0 bases to trimming and J lost 4 bases; unmatched junction nucleotides: 5. The CDR3 length is 15 residues. Here the CDR3 reads CASSLGPAGGYEQYF. In DNA form, the CDR3 reads TGCGCCAGCAGCTTGGGGCCAGCGGGAGGATACGAGCAGTACTTC. The full variable domain, completed using reference TRBV5-1 and TRBJ2-7, is KAGVTQTPRYLIKTRGQQVTLSCSPISGHRSVSWYQQTPGQGLQFLFEYFSETQRNKGNFPGRFSGRQFSNSRSEMNVSTLELGDSALYLCASSLGPAGGYEQYFGPGTRLTVT.

The chain carries TRBV7-9 and TRBJ2-1; D uncertain. This CDR3 region has 12 residues. The germline CDR1 and CDR2 sequences are SEHNR and FQNEAQ (reference sequence). Deletions cut 2 bases from V and 6 bases from J, with 5 bases between. CDR3 coding DNA: TGTGCCAGCAGCTTACGTCCCAATGAGCAGTTCTTC. Its protein product is CASSLRPNEQFF.

The chain uses TRBV3-1 (or the pseudogene TRBV3-2) and TRBJ2-1; 12 nucleotides match TRBD2. Germline-derived CDR1 and CDR2 are LGHDT and YNNKEL (reference sequence). Unmatched junction bases numbered 7, after V lost 0 bases and J lost 7 bases. This CDR3 is built from 17 residues. Written as DNA, the CDR3 is TGTGCCAGCAGCCAAGATCGTCTTCTAGCGGGAGGGAATGAGCAGTTCTTC. Translated, it gives CASSQDRLLAGGNEQFF.

The rearrangement links TRBV28 to TRBJ2-3, with a weak D call TRBD2 (7 bases). Trimming stripped 2 bases from V and 2 bases from J, with 17 bases between. This CDR3 has 17 residues. The V gene's germline CDR1 is MDHEN and CDR2 SYDVKM. The CDR3 loop reads CASSLAGAFGSTDTQYF. The CDR3, as DNA: TGTGCCAGCAGTTTAGCGGGGGCCTTCGGGTCCACAGATACGCAGTATTTT.

The rearrangement uses TRBV7-8 and TRBJ2-7; D possibly corresponds to TRBD2 (5 bases). The germline gives CDR1 SGHVS, CDR2 FQNEAQ. V lost 5 bases, J lost 0 bases, and 14 bases lay in between. The CDR3 covers 15 residues. The CDR3 reads CASSIQRFHSYEQYF. CDR3 in DNA: TGTGCCAGCAGCATCCAGCGGTTTCACTCCTACGAGCAGTACTTC.

V gene TRBV20-1 combines with J gene TRBJ2-1; D gene uncertain. Per the germline V gene, CDR1 is DFQATT and CDR2 is SNEGSKA (reference sequence). V was trimmed by 3 bases and J by 5 bases, leaving 14 bases between them. This CDR3 has 14 residues. CDR3 sequence (DNA): TGCAGTGCTAGTCACCAGGTTACTGACAATGAGCAGTTCTTC. Translation: CSASHQVTDNEQFF.

The rearrangement joins TRBV2 to TRBJ1-1, with 10 bases aligning to TRBD1. The length of the CDR3 is 12 residues. The germline CDR1 and CDR2 sequences are SNHLY and FYNNEI. J was trimmed by 3 bases and V by 10 bases; bases with no gene match: 2. The CDR3 region is CATDRGDTEAFF. The CDR3 coding sequence is TGTGCCACGGACAGGGGGGACACTGAAGCTTTCTTT.

This rearrangement joins TRBV7-2 to TRBJ2-7; D gene unclear. V lost 0 bases to trimming and J lost 2 bases, with 11 bases between them. This CDR3 spans 15 amino acids. From germline, CDR1 is SGHTA and CDR2 FQGNSA. The CDR3 loop reads CASSLAGWAPYEQYF. The CDR3 bases are TGTGCCAGCAGCTTAGCGGGTTGGGCTCCCTACGAGCAGTACTTC.

CDR3 coding DNA: TGTGCCAGCAGCCAGTATCCTAGCGGGAGCTACGAGCAGTACTTC. Protein product: CASSQYPSGSYEQYF. The chain has TRBV4-2 and TRBJ2-7; 10 bases are shared with TRBD2. The germline V gene encodes CDR1 LGHNA and CDR2 YNFKEQ. V was pared by 3 bases and J by 3 bases, with 5 bases of the junction left unmatched. The CDR3 length is 15 residues.

The gene calls are TRBV5-1 and TRBJ2-3; D is uncertain. V was clipped by 0 bases and J by 0 bases, with 8 bases between them. CDR3 length: 15 residues. Germline CDR1 reads SGHRS; CDR2 reads YFSETQ. Here the CDR3 reads CASSLDGTSTDTQYF. CDR3 DNA sequence: TGCGCCAGCAGCTTGGACGGTACTAGCACAGATACGCAGTATTTT.

This clone was seen only a few times. This chain uses TRBV3-1 (or the pseudogene TRBV3-2) with TRBJ1-1, with D possibly TRBD1 on 6 matching bases. The germline V gene has CDR1 LGHDT and CDR2 YNNKEL (reference sequence). The V end was cut by 4 bases, the J end by 1 base, with 10 bases between. This CDR3 contains 14 residues. The CDR3 DNA sequence: TGTGCCAGCAGCCTCTGGACAGAGAACACTGAAGCTTTCTTT. Translated, it gives CASSLWTENTEAFF.

The chain employs TRBV19 and TRBJ1-5; maybe TRBD1 (5 bases). The CDR3 loop spans 14 amino acids. Germline CDR1 LNHDA, CDR2 SQIVND (reference sequence). V was clipped by 5 bases and J by 2 bases, with 10 bases between them. The CDR3: CASSWQGGNQPQHF. The CDR3 DNA follows: TGTGCCAGTAGTTGGCAGGGCGGCAATCAGCCCCAGCATTTT.

V and J are TRBV5-5 and TRBJ2-5; no reliable D call. V was trimmed by 2 bases and J by 7 bases, leaving 9 bases between them. Germline V gene sequence: CDR1 SGHKS, CDR2 YYEKEE (reference sequence). The CDR3 has 12 residues. The CDR3 loop is CASSLDFGTQYF. Written as DNA, the CDR3 is TGTGCCAGCAGCTTAGACTTTGGGACCCAGTACTTC.

The chain has TRBV5-8 and TRBJ1-6; D is uncertain. Per germline, CDR1 SGHTS and CDR2 YDEGEE. CDR3 size: 15 residues. Trimming took off 2 bases at V and 7 bases at J, with 13 bases between the two ends. This CDR3 is CASSFSRGGNSPLHF. The CDR3 bases are TGTGCCAGCAGCTTTTCGCGTGGAGGGAATTCACCCCTCCACTTT.